The 17 T cell receptor beta chains below were found in one sample sequenced in a study of T cells in Graves' hyperthyroidism and ophthalmopathy. Template material for amplifying TCR beta CDR3 regions consisted of RNA transcripts. Using the HTBI primer set, a first-round RT-PCR was run on the TCR CDR3. TCRdb passed the multiplex PCR reads through MiXCR, listing each CDR3 protein once. Of about 96,000 distinct CDR3 sequences listed, roughly 56% are singletons. The sequenced sample consisted of blood. All receptors derive from a woman aged 35 to 49 with Graves' hyperthyroidism.

The rearrangement joins TRBV7-2 to TRBJ1-2; TRBD1 agrees at 9 bases. This CDR3 is 13 amino acids long. Germline lookup yields CDR1 SGHTA and CDR2 FQGNSA. Losses at the gene ends were 3 bases for V and 10 bases for J; bases not matched to a gene: 6. CDR3: CASSLGQGLPYTF. CDR3 in DNA: TGTGCCAGCAGCTTGGGACAGGGCTTACCCTACACCTTC. The variable domain in full, with the rest retrieved from reference TRBV7-2 and TRBJ1-2, is GAGVSQSPSNKVTEKGKDVELRCDPISGHTALYWYRQSLGQGLEFLIYFQGNSAPDKSGLPSDRFSAERTGGSVSTLTIQRTQQEDSAVYLCASSLGQGLPYTFGSGTRLTVV.

This clonotype has just one count. The chain uses TRBV2 and TRBJ2-7; TRBD1 matches 9 bases. This CDR3 contains 14 residues. CDR1 is SNHLY, CDR2 FYNNEI, per germline. V trimming: 8 bases; J trimming: 6 bases; junction bases outside the gene matches: 11. In nucleotides, the CDR3 is TGTGCCAGCGGGGGTCGGGACAGGGCACGCGAGCAGTACTTC. Translation gives CASGGRDRAREQYF.

The chain is built from TRBV20-1 and TRBJ1-2, with 9 bases lining up with TRBD1. Germline CDR1 reads DFQATT; CDR2 reads SNEGSKA (reference sequence). This CDR3 spans 13 amino acids. V shed 8 bases and J 5 bases; nucleotides not matched to a gene: 9. The CDR3 DNA sequence: TGCAGTAGTACAGGGGGCAGGAATTATGGCTACACCTTC. Encoded protein: CSSTGGRNYGYTF.

The chain joins TRBV27 to TRBJ2-3; D is uncertain. V was cut by 4 bases and J by 3 bases, with 8 bases left in between. The germline V gene encodes CDR1 MNHEY and CDR2 SMNVEV (reference sequence). The CDR3 is 13 amino acids. In DNA form, the CDR3 reads TGTGCCAGCAGTTCTCAGCGAACAGATACGCAGTATTTT. Its protein product is CASSSQRTDTQYF.

This clonotype was found many times. J is TRBJ1-1 and V is TRBV29-1; D is unclear. Trimming cost V 4 bases and J 5 bases, with 17 bases left between them. There are 14 residues in the CDR3. Germline values: CDR1 SQVTM, CDR2 ANQGSEA. In DNA, the CDR3 is TGCAGCGTTGTACCCAGCGGGAGACGGACTGAAGCTTTCTTT. Translating gives CSVVPSGRRTEAFF.

Comment on this clonotype: A read error may produce the germline difference seen at one junction end. The CDR3, as DNA: TGCAGTGCTTACTCCCTAGCGGGAGGTGTTACCGGGGAGCACTTC. Translating gives CSAYSLAGGVTGEHF. The rearrangement links TRBV20-1 to TRBJ2-7; 11 bases line up with TRBD2. This CDR3 is 15 amino acids long. Germline values: CDR1 DFQATT, CDR2 SNEGSKA (reference sequence).

This clonotype has more than one count but fewer than ten. This chain joins TRBV15 and TRBJ2-5; D call uncertain. Germline V gene sequence: CDR1 LNHNV, CDR2 YYDKDF (reference sequence). The CDR3 covers 15 residues. V lost 1 base and J lost 1, with 10 bases in between. The CDR3 DNA follows: TGTGCCACCAGCAGAGTGCGGCAGAGCCAAGAGACCCAGTACTTC. It encodes CATSRVRQSQETQYF.

In this sample, this clonotype turned up many times. The V and J genes are TRBV13 and TRBJ2-7, with 7 bases aligning to TRBD1. Trimming took 1 base from V and 3 from J; bases not matched to a gene: 6. The CDR3 consists of 15 residues. The V gene's germline CDR1 is PRHDT and CDR2 FYEKMQ (reference sequence). The CDR3 coding sequence is TGTGCCAGCAGCTTAGTGGGCAGGGGGTACTACGAGCAGTACTTC. This sequence encodes CASSLVGRGYYEQYF.

On this clonotype: The junction and the germline gene differ at one end; a read error may be behind it. The chain joins TRBV5-1 to TRBJ1-1; D gene uncertain. Germline-derived CDR1 and CDR2 are SGHRS and YFSETQ. There are 15 residues in the CDR3. CDR3 protein: CVSSPEDGPSTEAFF. The CDR3 region has the DNA TGTGTCAGCAGCCCCGAGGACGGACCGAGCACTGAAGCTTTCTTT.

This clonotype occurred many times. V is TRBV9 and J is TRBJ2-7; 7 positions agree with TRBD1. Trimming at V came to 0 bases and at J to 1 base, leaving 1 base not matched to a gene. The CDR3 is 14 residues long. The germline V gene has CDR1 SGDLS and CDR2 YYNGEE. The CDR3 spells CASSVEDRSYEQYF. CDR3 nucleotide sequence: TGTGCCAGCAGCGTAGAGGACAGGTCCTACGAGCAGTACTTC.

This clonotype was detected many times. V usage is TRBV7-2 and J usage is TRBJ1-1; no definite D call. Trimming removed 4 bases from V and 3 bases from J, with 9 bases in between. The CDR3 has 13 amino acids. Germline assignment: CDR1 SGHTA and CDR2 FQGNSA. The CDR3 is CASSWWLHTEAFF. The DNA of the CDR3 is TGTGCCAGCAGCTGGTGGTTACACACTGAAGCTTTCTTT.

This sequence joins TRBV6-1 and TRBJ2-7; D is unclear. CDR3 length: 11 amino acids. Trimming left V 8 bases short and J 0 bases short, with 5 bases between. Germline lookup yields CDR1 MNHNS and CDR2 SASEGT. DNA of the CDR3: TGTGCCAGCGGGGTCTCCTACGAGCAGTACTTC. Translating gives CASGVSYEQYF.

This clonotype was detected ten times or more. V gene TRBV6-6 combines with J gene TRBJ2-5; unclear D gene. The CDR3 length is 12 residues. Looked up from germline, CDR1 is MNHNY and CDR2 is SVGAGI (reference sequence). Trimming took 5 bases from V and 5 from J, leaving 9 bases between them. CDR3: CASSDFRETQYF. CDR3 in DNA: TGTGCCAGCAGTGACTTTAGGGAGACCCAGTACTTC.

There are many counts of this clonotype. The chain has TRBV29-1 and TRBJ2-7, with D perhaps assigned TRBD1 or TRBD2 (5 bases each). The V end lost 0 bases, the J end lost 0 bases, and 9 bases lay between the germline ends. The CDR3 runs to 14 residues. The germline V gene encodes CDR1 SQVTM and CDR2 ANQGSEA. This CDR3 is CSVEDGAGSYEQYF. Written as DNA, the CDR3 is TGCAGCGTTGAAGACGGGGCGGGCTCCTACGAGCAGTACTTC.

This rearrangement joins TRBV2 to TRBJ1-4; D might be TRBD1 (5 bases). Germline assignment: CDR1 SNHLY and CDR2 FYNNEI. The V and J ends lost 7 bases and 10 bases respectively, with 16 bases between them. The CDR3 is 13 amino acids. For the CDR3, the DNA is TGTGCCAGCACCCTCGACAGCTGGGGAAAACTGTTTTTT. Amino acid sequence: CASTLDSWGKLFF. Full variable domain (rest looked up from reference TRBV2 and TRBJ1-4): EPEVTQTPSHQVTQMGQEVILRCVPISNHLYFYWYRQILGQKVEFLVSFYNNEISEKSEIFDDQFSVERPDGSNFTLKIRSTKLEDSAMYFCASTLDSWGKLFFGSGTQLSVL.

This clonotype was counted many times. The rearrangement joins TRBV6-1 to TRBJ1-2, with unresolved D. The V gene's germline CDR1 is MNHNS and CDR2 SASEGT. The CDR3 sequence is 15 residues long. V gave up 1 base and J gave up 0 bases, with 9 bases separating them. The CDR3 nucleotides are TGTGCCAGCAGTGAAGGGCACGGAACTAACTATGGCTACACCTTC. Amino acids: CASSEGHGTNYGYTF.

V gene TRBV20-1 combines with J gene TRBJ2-7; D may be TRBD2 (6 bases). CDR1 is DFQATT and CDR2 is SNEGSKA in the germline V gene (reference sequence). The CDR3 is 14 amino acids. V was trimmed by 0 bases and J by 6 bases, leaving 15 bases between them. The CDR3 loop reads CSARDPSRGPEQYF. CDR3 nucleotides: TGCAGTGCTAGAGATCCATCGCGGGGCCCCGAGCAGTACTTC.